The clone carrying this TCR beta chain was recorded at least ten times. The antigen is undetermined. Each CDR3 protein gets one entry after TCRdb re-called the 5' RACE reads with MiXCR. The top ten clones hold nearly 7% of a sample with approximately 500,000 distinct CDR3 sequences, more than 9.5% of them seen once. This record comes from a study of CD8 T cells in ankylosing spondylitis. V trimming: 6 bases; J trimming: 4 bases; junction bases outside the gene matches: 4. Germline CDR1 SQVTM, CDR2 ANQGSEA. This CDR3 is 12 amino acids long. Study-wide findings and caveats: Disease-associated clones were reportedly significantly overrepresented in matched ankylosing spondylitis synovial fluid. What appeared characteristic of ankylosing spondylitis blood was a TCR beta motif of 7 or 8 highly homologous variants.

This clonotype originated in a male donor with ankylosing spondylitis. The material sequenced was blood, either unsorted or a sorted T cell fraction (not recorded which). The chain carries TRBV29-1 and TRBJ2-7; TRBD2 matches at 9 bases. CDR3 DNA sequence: TGCAGCGTCTCGACTAGCGGTTACGAGCAGTACTTC. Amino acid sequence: CSVSTSGYEQYF.